This T cell receptor (beta chain) was observed in a study of cytomegalovirus exposure and HLA in healthy donors (dated 2017 in TCRdb). Broadly, across the study: According to a later analysis, one platform produced both the roughly 120 validation repertoires and the 666 repertoires of the first cohort. The aim of the study was to test whether cataloging public T cell receptors could identify signatures of past pathogen exposure. A separate validation cohort of 90 to 150 different subjects was used in addition to the 666-subject first cohort. To predict cytomegalovirus infection status, the study combined high-throughput TCR immunosequencing, statistical association of individual TCRs with disease status, and machine learning.

Trimming takes 2 bases from V and 5 bases from J, and the germline ends sit 16 bases apart. CDR1 and CDR2 were assigned from the germline V gene (reference sequence) as GTSNPN and SVGIG. From the cysteine through the phenylalanine, the CDR3 covers 15 amino acids. The kept DNA is CDR3 alone, 45 bases in frame from the first base. As for this clone: Its antigen is not yet known. One base away there is no much larger clone; base qualities are not given.

The donors were included in the validation cohort of 100 to 150 subjects, a group kept apart from the roughly 700-subject first cohort. The research as a whole found: In the study, approximately 150 TCR beta chains were listed as associated with cytomegalovirus. The authors suggested that the approach could potentially be extended to other disease states and immunological phenotypes. A later analysis lacked HLA typing for the validation cohort, so it scored co-occurrence in that cohort across all 110 or so repertoires. Subsequent analysis determined that TCRs grouped into clusters in the first cohort also showed a tendency toward co-occurrence across the roughly 120 validation repertoires, and 94% of cluster scores exceeded 0. In vitro tests confirmed that a few of the cytomegalovirus-associated TCR beta chains recognize cytomegalovirus antigens. Most TCR sequences were observed very rarely across donors, whereas some public TCRs were present in many individuals. The classifier was reported to diagnose cytomegalovirus status with high specificity and sensitivity in both the original and validation cohorts.

The library came from the immunoSEQ multiplex PCR assay. Per the authors' processing: A statistical classification framework was built to diagnose cytomegalovirus status from the catalog of TCR beta chain sequences. TCRdb carries this immuneACCESS record with in-frame sequences only. Its versions omit some clonotypes, under half of them owing to an unresolved V gene in the studies checked, with the rest unexplained. V, J and clone size were drawn from that table, and D and trimming were deduced from the DNA. This sample holds more than 100,000 clones; 70% to 90% were observed only once. The ten largest clones add up to roughly 6% of the sample.

This receptor was obtained from a young woman in good health and CMV-seropositive. The chain uses TRBV30 and TRBJ1-5, with the D gene not clear enough to name. Material: PBMCs. The CDR3 region has the sequence CAWSFSRGIDQPQHF. The nucleotides read TGTGCCTGGAGTTTTTCGCGGGGAATCGATCAGCCCCAGCATTTT.